The 9 T cell receptor beta chains in this list originate from one sample, sequenced in a study of blood T cells in healthy people across ages. A second PCR, run for roughly 7 to 12 cycles, used a sample-barcoded 5' primer plus a J-beta primer mix. Each CDR3 protein gets one entry after TCRdb re-called the 5' RACE reads with MiXCR. Here the sample spans over 1,500,000 distinct CDR3 sequences, roughly 52% being singletons. Sequencing was performed on blood. Receptors were obtained from a woman aged 35 to 49 in good health.

The chain joins TRBV3-1 to TRBJ2-5; TRBD1 or TRBD2 may be the D gene (5 bases each). Trimming removed 1 base at V and 5 bases at J, with 11 bases between. Germline CDR1 reads LGHDT; CDR2 reads YNNKEL (reference sequence). This CDR3 has 14 residues. Here the CDR3 reads CASSQGGIPETQYF. For the CDR3, the DNA is TGTGCCAGCAGCCAAGGGGGGATCCCTGAGACCCAGTACTTC.

The chain joins TRBV18 to TRBJ1-2, with D possibly TRBD1 on 6 matching bases. Trimming left V 3 bases short and J 2 bases short, with 13 bases between. Looked up from germline, CDR1 is KGHSH and CDR2 is LQKENI. The CDR3 is 15 amino acids. CDR3 loop: CASSPIGGQNYGYTF. In DNA, the CDR3 is TGTGCCAGCTCACCGATTGGGGGCCAGAACTATGGCTACACCTTC.

This clonotype has more than one count but fewer than ten. The chain has TRBV5-1 and TRBJ2-1; D may be TRBD2 (6 bases). With 0 bases removed from V and 2 bases from J, the gap between germline ends came to 12 bases. Germline V CDR1 and CDR2: SGHRS, YFSETQ. This CDR3 is built from 16 residues. CDR3 DNA sequence: TGCGCCAGCAGCTTGGGGGTCGGGAGTACCTACAATGAGCAGTTCTTC. The encoded protein is CASSLGVGSTYNEQFF.

V and J are TRBV4-2 and TRBJ2-7, with 10 nucleotides matching TRBD2. Germline CDR1 reads LGHNA; CDR2 reads YNFKEQ. The ends lost 0 bases at V and 7 bases at J; junction bases unmatched: 15. CDR3 length: 18 amino acids. The CDR3, as DNA: TGTGCCAGCAGCCAAGACGGGCTAGCGGGGGCCTCCTACAATGAGCAGTACTTC. This gives the protein CASSQDGLAGASYNEQYF.

The J gene is TRBJ1-2, the V gene TRBV29-1; D unresolved. This CDR3 comprises 13 residues. Germline values: CDR1 SQVTM, CDR2 ANQGSEA. V lost 3 bases, J lost 7 bases, and 15 bases lay in between. The DNA for the CDR3 is TGCAGCGTTGAGCGCGGTAGCGCCGCTGGCTACACCTTC. This codes for CSVERGSAAGYTF.

In this sample, this clonotype turned up a few times. The chain links TRBV6-2 or TRBV6-3 to TRBJ2-1, with D perhaps TRBD2 (5 bases). The CDR3 has 13 residues. Per germline, CDR1 MNHEY and CDR2 SVGEGT. V was trimmed by 6 bases and J by 5 bases, leaving 11 bases between them. CDR3 protein: CASRNDYNNEQFF. The CDR3 DNA sequence: TGTGCCAGCAGAAACGACTACAACAATGAGCAGTTCTTC.

The chain combines TRBV20-1 with TRBJ2-5; the D gene is possibly TRBD2 (6 bases). The J call may be mistaken, given a closer DNA end match to TRBJ2-1. The CDR3 has 17 residues. Germline V lookup: CDR1 DFQATT, CDR2 SNEGSKA (reference sequence). This CDR3 reads CSARGMGGPSQQETQFF. CDR3 sequence (DNA): TGCAGTGCTAGAGGCATGGGGGGACCATCACAACAAGAGACCCAGTTCTTC.

The genes are TRBV29-1 and TRBJ2-3; maybe TRBD2 (5 bases). Germline V gene lookup returns CDR1 SQVTM and CDR2 ANQGSEA. The CDR3 loop spans 14 amino acids. V lost 6 bases and J 4 bases, leaving 17 bases between the germline ends. CDR3 region: CSVARANRADTQYF. The DNA of the CDR3 is TGCAGCGTGGCGCGGGCAAATCGGGCAGATACGCAGTATTTT.

The J gene is TRBJ2-7, the V gene TRBV4-3; 7 nucleotides match TRBD2. CDR1 and CDR2 from the germline V gene are LGHNA and YSLEER. V trimming: 0 bases; J trimming: 2 bases; junction bases outside the gene matches: 7. This CDR3 comprises 16 residues. CDR3 sequence reads: CASSQDLSSGTYEQYF. CDR3 in DNA: TGCGCCAGCAGCCAAGATTTGTCTAGCGGAACCTACGAGCAGTACTTC.